Included here is one TCR beta chain sequence, with context. CD8+ and CD4+ T cells taken from blood had their TCR beta sequenced. The data stem from a study of CD8 T cells in Susac syndrome. cDNA came from roughly 0.5 to 1 ug RNA primed by random hexamers. Amplification of the TCR beta CDR3 was carried out by immunoSEQ multiplex PCR, which spanned a total of 54 Vbeta and 13 Jbeta segments. A single record per CDR3 protein comes from TCRdb applying MiXCR to the immunoSEQ multiplex PCR reads. This sample has about 130,000 distinct CDR3 sequences; 85% to 95% occur once, and the top ten carry roughly 0.33%. The CDR3 runs 14 residues. V was shortened by 7 bases and J by 5 bases, with 17 bases between the two germline ends. Germline V lookup: CDR1 LGHNT, CDR2 FRNRAP.

The rearrangement uses TRBV12-5 and TRBJ1-1, with D maybe TRBD1 (5 bases). What was sequenced was CD8+ T cells from PBMCs. This clonotype originated in a human donor with multiple sclerosis. This CDR3 is CASVGSRGLTEAFF. CDR3 DNA sequence: TGTGCTAGTGTCGGTAGTCGGGGGTTGACTGAAGCTTTCTTT.